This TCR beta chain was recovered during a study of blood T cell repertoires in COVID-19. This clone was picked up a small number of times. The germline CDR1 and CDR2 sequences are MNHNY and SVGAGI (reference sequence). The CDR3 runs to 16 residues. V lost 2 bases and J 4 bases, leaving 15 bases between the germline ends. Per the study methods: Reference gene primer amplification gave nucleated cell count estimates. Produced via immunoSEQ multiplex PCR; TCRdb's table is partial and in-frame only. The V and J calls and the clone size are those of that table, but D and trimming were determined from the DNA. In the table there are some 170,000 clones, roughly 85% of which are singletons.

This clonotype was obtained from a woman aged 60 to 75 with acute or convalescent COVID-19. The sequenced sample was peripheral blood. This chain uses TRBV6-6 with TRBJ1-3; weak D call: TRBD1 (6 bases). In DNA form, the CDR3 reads TGTGCCAGCAGTTACGGATGGGACATTATAGGAAACACCATATATTTT. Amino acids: CASSYGWDIIGNTIYF.